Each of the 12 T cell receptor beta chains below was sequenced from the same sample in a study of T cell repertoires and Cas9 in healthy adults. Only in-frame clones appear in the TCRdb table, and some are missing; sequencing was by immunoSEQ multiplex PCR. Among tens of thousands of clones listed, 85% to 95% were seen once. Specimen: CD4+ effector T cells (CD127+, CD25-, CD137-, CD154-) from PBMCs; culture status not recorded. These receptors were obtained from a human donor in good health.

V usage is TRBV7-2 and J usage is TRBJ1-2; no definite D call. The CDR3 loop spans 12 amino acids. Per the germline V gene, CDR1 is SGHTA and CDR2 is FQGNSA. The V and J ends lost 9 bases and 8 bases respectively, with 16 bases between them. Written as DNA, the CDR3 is TGTGCCAGTTACCTATTTCCCGGGGGCTACACCTTC. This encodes CASYLFPGGYTF.

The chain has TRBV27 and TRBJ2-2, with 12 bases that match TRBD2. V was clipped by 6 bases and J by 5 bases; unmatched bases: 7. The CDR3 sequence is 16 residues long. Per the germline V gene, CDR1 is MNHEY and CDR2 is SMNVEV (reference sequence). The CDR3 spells CASRKLAGGPTGELFF. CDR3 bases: TGTGCCAGCAGGAAACTAGCGGGAGGACCTACCGGGGAGCTGTTTTTT.

The CDR3 protein is CASSTTARGRSSPLHF. The CDR3 coding sequence is TGTGCCAGCAGCACCACCGCCAGGGGGCGATCTTCACCCCTCCACTTT. J is TRBJ1-6 and V is TRBV7-2; 8 nucleotides line up with TRBD1. CDR3 length: 16 residues. The trim removed 5 bases at V and 9 bases at J, leaving 12 bases unmatched. Germline V gene sequence: CDR1 SGHTA, CDR2 FQGNSA. Looking up the rest from reference TRBV7-2 and TRBJ1-6 gives the full variable domain: GAGVSQSPSNKVTEKGKDVELRCDPISGHTALYWYRQSLGQGLEFLIYFQGNSAPDKSGLPSDRFSAERTGGSVSTLTIQRTQQEDSAVYLCASSTTARGRSSPLHFGNGTRLTVT.

CDR3 residues: CASSLRQGVPQYF. In nucleotides, the CDR3 is TGTGCCAGCAGCCTCAGACAGGGCGTTCCGCAGTACTTC. The V gene is TRBV7-8, the J gene TRBJ2-7; 7 nucleotides match TRBD1. J lost 9 bases, V lost 5 bases, and 10 bases had no gene match. Germline CDR1 and CDR2: SGHVS and FQNEAQ. CDR3 length: 13 amino acids.

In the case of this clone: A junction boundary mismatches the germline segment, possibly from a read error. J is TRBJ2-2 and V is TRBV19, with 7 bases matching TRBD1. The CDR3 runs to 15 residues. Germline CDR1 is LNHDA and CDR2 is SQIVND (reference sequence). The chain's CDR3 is CASLGGPANTGEPFF. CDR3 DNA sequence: TGTGCCAGCCTAGGGGGCCCCGCGAACACCGGGGAGCCGTTTTTT.

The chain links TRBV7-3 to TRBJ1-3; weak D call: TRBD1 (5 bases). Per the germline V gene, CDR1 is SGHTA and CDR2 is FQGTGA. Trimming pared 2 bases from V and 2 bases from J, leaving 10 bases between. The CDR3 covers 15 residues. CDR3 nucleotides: TGTGCCAGCAGCTTATCGCAGGGAACTGGAAACACCATATATTTT. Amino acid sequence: CASSLSQGTGNTIYF.

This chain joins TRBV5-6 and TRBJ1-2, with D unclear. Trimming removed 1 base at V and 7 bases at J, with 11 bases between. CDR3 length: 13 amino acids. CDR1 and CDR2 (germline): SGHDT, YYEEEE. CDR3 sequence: CASSLSGGAGYTF. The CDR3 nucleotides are TGTGCCAGCAGCTTGTCTGGAGGAGCTGGCTACACCTTC.

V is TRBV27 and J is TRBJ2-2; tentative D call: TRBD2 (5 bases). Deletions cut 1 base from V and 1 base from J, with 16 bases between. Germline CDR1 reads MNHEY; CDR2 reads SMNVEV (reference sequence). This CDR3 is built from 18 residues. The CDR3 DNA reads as TGTGCCAGCAGTTTATTCTCCAAAGTGGCGGGGAACACCGGGGAGCTGTTTTTT. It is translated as CASSLFSKVAGNTGELFF.

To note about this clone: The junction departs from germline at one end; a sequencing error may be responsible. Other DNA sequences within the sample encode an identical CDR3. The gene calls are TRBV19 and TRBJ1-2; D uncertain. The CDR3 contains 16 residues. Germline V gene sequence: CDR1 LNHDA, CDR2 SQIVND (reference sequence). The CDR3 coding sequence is TGTGCCAGTAGTATAGAAACAGCCTCTCAAGACTACGGCTACACCTTC. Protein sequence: CASSIETASQDYGYTF.

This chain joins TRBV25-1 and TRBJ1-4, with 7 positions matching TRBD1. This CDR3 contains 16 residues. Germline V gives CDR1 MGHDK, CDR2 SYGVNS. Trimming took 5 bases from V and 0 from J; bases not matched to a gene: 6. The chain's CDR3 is CASSYRTGATNEKLFF. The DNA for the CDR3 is TGTGCCAGCAGTTACCGGACAGGTGCAACTAATGAAAAACTGTTTTTT.

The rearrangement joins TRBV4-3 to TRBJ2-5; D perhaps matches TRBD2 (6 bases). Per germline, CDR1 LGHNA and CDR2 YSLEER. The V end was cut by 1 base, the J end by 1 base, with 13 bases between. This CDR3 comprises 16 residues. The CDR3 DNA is TGCGCCAGCAGCCAAGCGACCGGCGGGACCCAAGAGACCCAGTACTTC. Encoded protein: CASSQATGGTQETQYF.

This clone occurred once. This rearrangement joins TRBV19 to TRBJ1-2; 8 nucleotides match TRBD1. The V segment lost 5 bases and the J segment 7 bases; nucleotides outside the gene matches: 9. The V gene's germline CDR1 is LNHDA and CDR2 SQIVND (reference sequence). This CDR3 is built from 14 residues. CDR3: CASSGHTGTGGYTF. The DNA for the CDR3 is TGTGCCAGTAGTGGCCATACAGGGACAGGTGGCTACACCTTC.